This passage covers 20 T cell receptor beta chains from one sample sequenced in a study of blood T cell repertoires in COVID-19 (dated by TCRdb to the early 2020s). The library was made by the immunoSEQ multiplex PCR assay. The immuneACCESS repertoire file appears here via TCRdb, limited to in-frame rearrangements. These files lack a portion of the clones; in checked studies, under half of the deficit traces to unresolved V genes, and the cause of the others is not known. This sample holds fewer than 100,000 clones; nearly 90% were observed only once. The ten most abundant clones make up more than 4.5% of the sample. Input material: peripheral blood. The receptors derive from a man between 65 and 85 years old with acute or convalescent COVID-19.

There are a few counts of this clone. The chain links TRBV5-1 to TRBJ2-1; D possibly corresponds to TRBD2 (7 bases). From germline, CDR1 is SGHRS and CDR2 YFSETQ. This CDR3 spans 14 amino acids. The V end was cut by 9 bases, the J end by 10 bases, with 23 bases between. CDR3 residues: CATRSGGGLGEQFF. The CDR3 DNA reads as TGCGCCACGCGTTCGGGCGGGGGCCTCGGGGAGCAGTTCTTC.

This clone was seen only a few times. This rearrangement joins TRBV2 to TRBJ1-3; D is unresolved. The germline V gene has CDR1 SNHLY and CDR2 FYNNEI. Trimming took off 6 bases at V and 4 bases at J, with 10 bases between the two ends. The CDR3 totals 13 residues. The DNA of the CDR3 is TGTGCCAGCAGCCCCGGGGTCGGAAACACCATATATTTT. Its translation: CASSPGVGNTIYF.

The V gene is TRBV19, the J gene TRBJ1-1; 7 bases align to TRBD1. The CDR3 sequence is 15 residues long. Germline V gene lookup returns CDR1 LNHDA and CDR2 SQIVND (reference sequence). V was pared by 6 bases and J by 1 base, with 8 bases of the junction left unmatched. This CDR3 is CASSLRQGTNTEAFF. The CDR3 coding sequence is TGTGCCAGTAGCCTAAGACAGGGCACGAACACTGAAGCTTTCTTT.

The table lists this clone with a count of one. The chain couples TRBV28 to TRBJ2-1; 7 bases align to TRBD1. This CDR3 has 15 amino acids. Germline V lookup: CDR1 MDHEN, CDR2 SYDVKM. V was pared by 6 bases and J by 6 bases, with 11 bases of the junction left unmatched. CDR3 sequence (DNA): TGTGCCAGCAGGCTATCCGGGACAGTGCTCAATGAGCAGTTCTTC. This encodes CASRLSGTVLNEQFF.

The chain combines TRBV27 with TRBJ1-5; 9 bases are a match to TRBD1. Trimming at V came to 2 bases and at J to 3 bases, leaving 14 bases not matched to a gene. This CDR3 has 19 amino acids. CDR1 is MNHEY and CDR2 is SMNVEV in the germline V gene (reference sequence). The CDR3 DNA sequence: TGTGCCAGCAGTTTAACGACAGGGGGAAGAGTTTTGGCCAATCAGCCCCAGCATTTT. Its protein is CASSLTTGGRVLANQPQHF.

The V call is TRBV7-9, the J call TRBJ2-5; the match to TRBD2 covers 12 bases. The CDR3 has 15 amino acids. V dropped 3 bases and J dropped 14; count of bases not matched to a gene: 13. Germline CDR1 and CDR2: SEHNR and FQNEAQ (reference sequence). The CDR3 DNA is TGTGCCAGCAGCTTTACTGGACTAGCGGGGCAACCTTTCTACTTC. This sequence encodes CASSFTGLAGQPFYF. The whole variable domain, remainder taken from reference TRBV7-9 and TRBJ2-5, is DTGVSQNPRHKITKRGQNVTFRCDPISEHNRLYWYRQTLGQGPEFLTYFQNEAQLEKSRLLSDRFSAERPKGSFSTLEIQRTEQGDSAMYLCASSFTGLAGQPFYFGPGTRLLVL.

The chain uses TRBV3-1 (or the pseudogene TRBV3-2) and TRBJ2-3; TRBD2 might be the D (5 bases). V was clipped by 0 bases and J by 4 bases, with 11 bases between them. The CDR3 is 15 residues long. Germline loops: CDR1 LGHDT, CDR2 YNNKEL (reference sequence). The CDR3, as DNA: TGTGCCAGCAGCCAAGAGCCGGGGAGCGCAGATACGCAGTATTTT. It encodes CASSQEPGSADTQYF.

The table lists this clone with a count of one. V gene TRBV15 combines with J gene TRBJ2-5; 8 bases are shared with TRBD2. The ends lost 1 base at V and 2 bases at J; junction bases unmatched: 6. Germline CDR1 reads LNHNV; CDR2 reads YYDKDF (reference sequence). This CDR3 region has 16 residues. CDR3 region: CATSRAYGGGQETQYF. The CDR3 nucleotides read TGTGCCACCAGCAGAGCTTACGGCGGGGGGCAAGAGACCCAGTACTTC.

This clone came up a few times. The CDR3 nucleotides are TGCGCCAGCAGCCTCCCGGGACAACGGGACACTGAAGCTTTCTTT. As protein: CASSLPGQRDTEAFF. The chain combines TRBV5-1 with TRBJ1-1, with D possibly TRBD1 on 6 matching bases. Trimming left V 4 bases short and J 3 bases short, with 16 bases between. This CDR3 is built from 15 residues. The germline CDR1 and CDR2 sequences are SGHRS and YFSETQ.

Worth noting for this clone: The identical CDR3 is also encoded by other nucleotide sequences in the sample. The V gene is TRBV3-1 (or the pseudogene TRBV3-2), the J gene TRBJ2-3; a possible D gene is TRBD2 (6 bases). CDR1 LGHDT and CDR2 YNNKEL come from the germline V gene (reference sequence). Trimming took off 4 bases at V and 2 bases at J, with 10 bases between the two ends. CDR3 length: 14 residues. Here the CDR3 DNA reads TGTGCCAGCAGCCCCGGGGGTTACACAGATACGCAGTATTTT. Residues: CASSPGGYTDTQYF.

The chain joins TRBV19 to TRBJ2-5; 14 bases fit TRBD2. The CDR3 runs 16 residues. V lost 5 bases to trimming and J lost 3 bases; unmatched junction nucleotides: 5. Germline values: CDR1 LNHDA, CDR2 SQIVND (reference sequence). The CDR3 sequence is CASSSGLAGVEETQYF. The DNA for the CDR3 is TGTGCCAGTAGTTCGGGACTAGCGGGGGTTGAAGAGACCCAGTACTTC.

CDR3 coding DNA: TGCAGCGTTGCGACGGGGGGGAGCTCCTACGAGCAGTACTTC. Encoded protein: CSVATGGSSYEQYF. The chain recombines TRBV29-1 with TRBJ2-7; 8 nucleotides agree with TRBD2. The CDR3 is 14 amino acids. V dropped 4 bases and J dropped 0; count of bases not matched to a gene: 5. Germline V gene data show CDR1 as SQVTM and CDR2 as ANQGSEA.

The CDR3 spells CASSYSGQGHPYEQYV. CDR3 nucleotides: TGTGCCAGCAGTTACTCTGGACAGGGACACCCCTACGAGCAGTACGTC. The J gene is TRBJ2-7, the V gene TRBV6-6, with 8 bases identical to TRBD1. Germline V CDR1 and CDR2: MNHNY, SVGAGI (reference sequence). V was clipped by 0 bases and J by 2 bases; unmatched bases: 6. The CDR3 is made up of 16 amino acids.

The CDR3 coding sequence is TGTGCCAGCAGGCGGCCGGACAGGTTCAATTCACCCCTCCACTTT. Translated, it gives CASRRPDRFNSPLHF. The V call is TRBV6-5, the J call TRBJ1-6; 7 bases match TRBD1. This CDR3 is built from 15 residues. CDR1 is MNHEY and CDR2 is SVGAGI in the germline V gene. Unmatched junction bases numbered 9, after V lost 6 bases and J lost 7 bases.

The count of this clone is one. The chain carries TRBV6-2 or TRBV6-3 and TRBJ2-7, with D perhaps matching TRBD2 (5 bases). Germline V CDR1 and CDR2: MNHEY, SVGEGT. The CDR3 runs 16 residues. Deletions cut 6 bases from V and 3 bases from J, with 21 bases between. This CDR3 reads CASSPRKLGGGYEQYF. In DNA form, the CDR3 reads TGTGCCAGCAGCCCTCGAAAACTAGGAGGTGGCTACGAGCAGTACTTC.

The chain combines TRBV19 with TRBJ2-2; 11 bases agree with TRBD2. Trimming cost V 4 bases and J 0 bases; bases outside gene matches: 7. Germline CDR1 is LNHDA and CDR2 is SQIVND (reference sequence). This CDR3 has 18 residues. The CDR3 nucleotides are TGTGCCAGTAGTACCTGGATACTAGCGGGGGCGAACACCGGGGAGCTGTTTTTT. This sequence encodes CASSTWILAGANTGELFF.

The V and J genes are TRBV6-5 and TRBJ1-1; no clear D. From germline, CDR1 is MNHEY and CDR2 SVGAGI. CDR3 size: 13 residues. V was shortened by 5 bases and J by 5 bases, with 12 bases between the two germline ends. The CDR3 loop reads CASSPSLQTEAFF. The CDR3 DNA reads TGTGCCAGCAGTCCCTCCCTACAGACTGAAGCTTTCTTT.

The chain couples TRBV19 to TRBJ1-2; 7 positions match TRBD1. The CDR3 sequence is 12 residues long. In germline, CDR1 is LNHDA, CDR2 SQIVND (reference sequence). The trim removed 7 bases at V and 8 bases at J, leaving 7 bases unmatched. The CDR3 region is CASTRTGSGYTF. The CDR3 DNA reads TGTGCCAGTACTAGGACAGGTTCAGGCTACACCTTC.

In this sample, this clone turned up once. The chain combines TRBV7-2 with TRBJ2-5; TRBD1 is a possible D gene (7 bases). Deletions cut 5 bases from V and 5 bases from J, with 21 bases between. The CDR3 runs 16 residues. CDR1 and CDR2 (germline): SGHTA, FQGNSA. CDR3 protein: CASSPQGLPGGETQYF. In DNA form, the CDR3 reads TGTGCCAGCAGCCCACAGGGACTCCCAGGGGGGGAGACCCAGTACTTC.

The rearrangement links TRBV12-3 or TRBV12-4 to TRBJ1-1; D possibly corresponds to TRBD1 (5 bases). The V and J ends lost 3 bases and 3 bases respectively, with 8 bases between them. This CDR3 has 13 residues. Written as DNA, the CDR3 is TGTGCCAGCAGTTTGGCGGGGGACACTGAAGCTTTCTTT. It translates to CASSLAGDTEAFF.